This is a list of T cell receptor beta chains from one sample in a study of T cells after yellow fever vaccination. TCRdb reanalysed the 5' RACE reads using MiXCR and keeps one entry per CDR3 protein. The table has about 330,000 distinct CDR3 sequences, about 4% seen once. Sequenced here: PBMCs, sampled 5 days after the yellow fever booster vaccination. The receptor set was obtained from a young man who received the YFV17D yellow fever vaccine. CDR3s include the opening cysteine and the closing phenylalanine or tryptophan. The D gene is left open where the match is weak. Clone sizes are given selectively: once, few, many, or a class where the clone is expanded.

cdr3_aa: CASSPGRGGGETQYF
cdr3_nt: TGTGCCAGCAGCCCCGGACGCGGGGGGGGCGAGACCCAGTACTTC
d_call: TRBD2
j_call: TRBJ2-5
clone_size: .
v_call: TRBV7-2

cdr3_aa: CASSLRAGEETQYF
cdr3_nt: TGTGCCAGCAGTTTACGGGCGGGGGAAGAGACCCAGTACTTC
d_call: TRBD2
j_call: TRBJ2-5
clone_size: many
v_call: TRBV27

cdr3_aa: CASNPTGGNQPQHF
cdr3_nt: TGTGCCAGCAACCCGACAGGTGGCAATCAGCCCCAGCATTTT
d_call: .
j_call: TRBJ1-5
clone_size: many
v_call: TRBV12-3/TRBV12-4

cdr3_aa: CSARAPGGMNYGYTF
cdr3_nt: TGCAGTGCTAGAGCCCCGGGGGGAATGAACTATGGCTACACCTTC
d_call: .
j_call: TRBJ1-2
clone_size: .
v_call: TRBV20-1

cdr3_aa: CASSSSGSWDGEQYF
cdr3_nt: TGTGCCAGCAGCTCTTCTGGCAGCTGGGACGGCGAGCAGTACTTC
d_call: .
j_call: TRBJ2-7
clone_size: .
v_call: TRBV7-2

cdr3_aa: CASSDPGQGNEKLFF
cdr3_nt: TGCGCCAGCAGCGACCCGGGACAGGGTAATGAAAAACTGTTTTTT
d_call: TRBD1
j_call: TRBJ1-4
clone_size: few
v_call: TRBV4-3

cdr3_aa: CASSPSGGAHTGELFF
cdr3_nt: TGTGCCAGCAGCCCCAGCGGGGGGGCGCACACCGGGGAGCTGTTTTTT
d_call: TRBD2
j_call: TRBJ2-2
clone_size: many
v_call: TRBV9

cdr3_aa: CASVGGRGRTGELFF
cdr3_nt: TGTGCCAGCGTGGGCGGCAGGGGTCGCACCGGGGAGCTGTTTTTT
d_call: .
j_call: TRBJ2-2
clone_size: few
v_call: TRBV12-3/TRBV12-4

cdr3_aa: CASSLRGPSGTEAFF
cdr3_nt: TGTGCCAGCAGCTTACGGGGCCCCTCGGGAACTGAAGCTTTCTTT
d_call: .
j_call: TRBJ1-1
clone_size: .
v_call: TRBV11-2

cdr3_aa: CASSSGLALGETQYF
cdr3_nt: TGTGCCAGCAGCTCGGGACTAGCTCTCGGAGAGACCCAGTACTTC
d_call: TRBD2
j_call: TRBJ2-5
clone_size: .
v_call: TRBV7-3

cdr3_aa: CASSQDPRLGGAQYF
cdr3_nt: TGTGCCAGCAGCCAAGATCCCCGTCTGGGGGGGGCCCAGTACTTC
d_call: TRBD2
j_call: TRBJ2-5
clone_size: .
v_call: TRBV3-1

cdr3_aa: CASRVQSMNTEAFF
cdr3_nt: TGTGCCAGCAGAGTACAAAGTATGAACACTGAAGCTTTCTTT
d_call: .
j_call: TRBJ1-1
clone_size: many
v_call: TRBV2

cdr3_aa: CASSPLIGKVETQYF
cdr3_nt: TGCGCCAGCAGCCCCCTTATAGGGAAGGTGGAGACCCAGTACTTC
d_call: .
j_call: TRBJ2-5
clone_size: many
v_call: TRBV4-1

cdr3_aa: CSVELAYGYTF
cdr3_nt: TGCAGCGTTGAATTGGCTTATGGCTACACCTTC
d_call: .
j_call: TRBJ1-2
clone_size: .
v_call: TRBV29-1

cdr3_aa: CASSQDRGDRESGGYTF
cdr3_nt: TGTGCCAGCAGCCAAGATCGCGGGGACAGGGAATCCGGCGGCTACACCTTC
d_call: TRBD1
j_call: TRBJ1-2
clone_size: .
v_call: TRBV3-1

cdr3_aa: CASSYNRNEQFF
cdr3_nt: TGTGCCAGCAGCTATAACCGTAATGAGCAGTTCTTC
d_call: .
j_call: TRBJ2-1
clone_size: few
v_call: TRBV5-4

cdr3_aa: CASSMDWTGYGYTF
cdr3_nt: TGTGCCAGTAGTATGGATTGGACGGGCTATGGCTACACCTTC
d_call: .
j_call: TRBJ1-2
clone_size: .
v_call: TRBV19

cdr3_aa: CASSLSGETSGELFF
cdr3_nt: TGTGCCAGCAGTTTATCAGGGGAAACGTCCGGGGAGCTGTTTTTT
d_call: .
j_call: TRBJ2-2
clone_size: few
v_call: TRBV12-3/TRBV12-4

cdr3_aa: CASSQRDVDEQFF
cdr3_nt: TGCGCCAGCAGCCAAAGGGACGTCGATGAGCAGTTCTTC
d_call: .
j_call: TRBJ2-1
clone_size: few
v_call: TRBV4-1

cdr3_aa: CASRADRATDTQYF
cdr3_nt: TGCGCCAGCAGAGCGGACAGGGCCACAGATACGCAGTATTTT
d_call: TRBD1
j_call: TRBJ2-3
clone_size: .
v_call: TRBV4-1

cdr3_aa: CASSHPSPVKGFTEAFF
cdr3_nt: TGCGCCAGCAGCCATCCAAGCCCAGTTAAAGGTTTCACTGAAGCTTTCTTT
d_call: .
j_call: TRBJ1-1
clone_size: many
v_call: TRBV4-1

cdr3_aa: CASSLGVANYGYTF
cdr3_nt: TGCGCCAGCAGCTTGGGCGTCGCTAACTATGGCTACACCTTC
d_call: .
j_call: TRBJ1-2
clone_size: .
v_call: TRBV5-1

cdr3_aa: CASSLGTGGNTEAFF
cdr3_nt: TGTGCCAGCTCACTTGGGACAGGGGGGAACACTGAAGCTTTCTTT
d_call: TRBD1
j_call: TRBJ1-1
clone_size: .
v_call: TRBV18

cdr3_aa: CASTSYQGIRTEAFF
cdr3_nt: TGTGCCAGCACCTCCTATCAGGGGATTCGGACTGAAGCTTTCTTT
d_call: .
j_call: TRBJ1-1
clone_size: many
v_call: TRBV6-6

cdr3_aa: CASSKRTGEAADTQYF
cdr3_nt: TGTGCCAGTAGTAAAAGGACAGGGGAGGCGGCAGATACGCAGTATTTT
d_call: TRBD1
j_call: TRBJ2-3
clone_size: .
v_call: TRBV19

cdr3_aa: CASSQAGRSTEAFF
cdr3_nt: TGTGCCAGCAGCCAAGCGGGGCGGTCCACTGAAGCTTTCTTT
d_call: .
j_call: TRBJ1-1
clone_size: few
v_call: TRBV4-2

cdr3_aa: CASSRNLGDMDTEAFF
cdr3_nt: TGCGCCAGCAGCCGAAACTTGGGGGATATGGACACTGAAGCTTTCTTT
d_call: .
j_call: TRBJ1-1
clone_size: .
v_call: TRBV4-3

cdr3_aa: CASWGQGNTGELFF
cdr3_nt: TGTGCCAGCTGGGGACAGGGGAACACCGGGGAGCTGTTTTTT
d_call: TRBD1
j_call: TRBJ2-2
clone_size: few
v_call: TRBV7-9

cdr3_aa: CASSVLMGETQYF
cdr3_nt: TGTGCCAGCAGTGTTTTGATGGGGGAGACCCAGTACTTC
d_call: .
j_call: TRBJ2-5
clone_size: many
v_call: TRBV6-4

cdr3_aa: CASSSPMTGQGNEQFF
cdr3_nt: TGTGCCAGCAGCTCACCTATGACGGGACAGGGCAATGAGCAGTTCTTC
d_call: TRBD1
j_call: TRBJ2-1
clone_size: .
v_call: TRBV5-4

cdr3_aa: CASKWGGSELYNEQFF
cdr3_nt: TGTGCCAGTAAGTGGGGGGGCTCCGAATTATACAATGAGCAGTTCTTC
d_call: .
j_call: TRBJ2-1
clone_size: few
v_call: TRBV19

cdr3_aa: CATSDPNYGYTF
cdr3_nt: TGTGCCACCAGTGATCCAAACTATGGCTACACCTTC
d_call: .
j_call: TRBJ1-2
clone_size: few
v_call: TRBV24-1

cdr3_aa: CASSWTTGTADEQYF
cdr3_nt: TGTGCCAGCAGCTGGACAACCGGGACAGCGGACGAGCAGTACTTC
d_call: TRBD1
j_call: TRBJ2-7
clone_size: few
v_call: TRBV7-2

cdr3_aa: CASCEGSGGSTDTQYF
cdr3_nt: TGTGCCAGCTGTGAAGGATCGGGTGGTAGCACAGATACGCAGTATTTT
d_call: .
j_call: TRBJ2-3
clone_size: .
v_call: TRBV6-4

cdr3_aa: CSVVGGGGTQYF
cdr3_nt: TGCAGCGTTGTTGGGGGAGGTGGGACCCAGTACTTC
d_call: .
j_call: TRBJ2-5
clone_size: few
v_call: TRBV29-1

cdr3_aa: CASSFITGVGELFF
cdr3_nt: TGTGCCAGCAGTTTTATTACAGGGGTCGGGGAGCTGTTTTTT
d_call: TRBD1
j_call: TRBJ2-2
clone_size: few
v_call: TRBV6-5

cdr3_aa: CASSPSHSGGSSRETQYF
cdr3_nt: TGTGCCAGCTCACCCTCGCATAGCGGGGGGTCCTCTAGAGAGACCCAGTACTTC
d_call: TRBD2
j_call: TRBJ2-5
clone_size: .
v_call: TRBV18

cdr3_aa: CASTPTGSGANVLTF
cdr3_nt: TGTGCCAGCACCCCGACAGGCTCTGGGGCCAACGTCCTGACTTTC
d_call: .
j_call: TRBJ2-6
clone_size: .
v_call: TRBV12-3/TRBV12-4

cdr3_aa: CASSQTKRGGLYNEQFF
cdr3_nt: TGCGCCAGCAGCCAGACTAAGCGGGGGGGCTTGTACAATGAGCAGTTCTTC
d_call: TRBD2
j_call: TRBJ2-1
clone_size: .
v_call: TRBV4-1

cdr3_aa: CSARGGQTYEQYF
cdr3_nt: TGCAGTGCTAGAGGGGGACAGACCTACGAGCAGTACTTC
d_call: TRBD1
j_call: TRBJ2-7
clone_size: .
v_call: TRBV20-1

cdr3_aa: CASSWGSVLSYNEQFF
cdr3_nt: TGTGCCAGCAGTTGGGGTAGCGTCCTATCCTACAATGAGCAGTTCTTC
d_call: .
j_call: TRBJ2-1
clone_size: few
v_call: TRBV27

cdr3_aa: CASSLLGAGDTGELFF
cdr3_nt: TGTGCCAGCAGTTTATTGGGGGCGGGGGACACCGGGGAGCTGTTTTTT
d_call: .
j_call: TRBJ2-2
clone_size: .
v_call: TRBV27

cdr3_aa: CAWSKARGTEAFF
cdr3_nt: TGTGCCTGGAGTAAGGCCAGGGGGACTGAAGCTTTCTTT
d_call: TRBD1
j_call: TRBJ1-1
clone_size: many
v_call: TRBV30

cdr3_aa: CASSPHLASYEQYF
cdr3_nt: TGCGCCAGCAGCCCTCACCTAGCGTCCTACGAGCAGTACTTC
d_call: .
j_call: TRBJ2-7
clone_size: many
v_call: TRBV4-1

cdr3_aa: CAWKRHSSGANVLTF
cdr3_nt: TGTGCCTGGAAGCGACACAGCTCTGGGGCCAACGTCCTGACTTTC
d_call: .
j_call: TRBJ2-6
clone_size: few
v_call: TRBV30

cdr3_aa: CASSSRAKGPLTYGYTF
cdr3_nt: TGTGCCAGCAGTTCACGAGCCAAGGGGCCGCTAACGTATGGCTACACCTTC
d_call: .
j_call: TRBJ1-2
clone_size: .
v_call: TRBV27

cdr3_aa: CASSPLAGRPQTQYF
cdr3_nt: TGCGCCAGCAGCCCGCTAGCGGGCCGCCCCCAAACGCAGTATTTT
d_call: TRBD2
j_call: TRBJ2-3
clone_size: many
v_call: TRBV4-3

cdr3_aa: CASSSPGQGAYGSPLHF
cdr3_nt: TGTGCCAGCAGTTCACCGGGACAGGGGGCTTATGGTTCACCCCTCCACTTT
d_call: TRBD1
j_call: TRBJ1-6
clone_size: .
v_call: TRBV27

cdr3_aa: CSARDFRTSGMANIQYF
cdr3_nt: TGCAGTGCTAGAGATTTCAGGACTAGCGGGATGGCAAACATTCAGTACTTC
d_call: TRBD2
j_call: TRBJ2-4
clone_size: few
v_call: TRBV20-1

cdr3_aa: CASSSIYEGGTGTEAFF
cdr3_nt: TGTGCCAGCAGCTCTATTTACGAAGGGGGGACGGGCACTGAAGCTTTCTTT
d_call: .
j_call: TRBJ1-1
clone_size: many
v_call: TRBV14

cdr3_aa: CASSFSQSNYGYTF
cdr3_nt: TGTGCCAGCAGTTTTAGCCAATCTAACTATGGCTACACCTTC
d_call: .
j_call: TRBJ1-2
clone_size: .
v_call: TRBV28

cdr3_aa: CASGQGALASEQYF
cdr3_nt: TGTGCCTCAGGACAGGGGGCTCTGGCCTCCGAGCAGTACTTC
d_call: TRBD1
j_call: TRBJ2-7
clone_size: .
v_call: TRBV30

cdr3_aa: CSATKLAGGPNTQYF
cdr3_nt: TGCAGTGCTACGAAACTAGCGGGGGGGCCAAATACGCAGTATTTT
d_call: TRBD2
j_call: TRBJ2-3
clone_size: few
v_call: TRBV20-1

cdr3_aa: CASSLGVPSSGNTIYF
cdr3_nt: TGCGCCAGCAGCTTGGGGGTACCGAGCTCTGGAAACACCATATATTTT
d_call: .
j_call: TRBJ1-3
clone_size: .
v_call: TRBV5-1

cdr3_aa: CASSSDANGYTF
cdr3_nt: TGTGCCAGCAGCTCCGACGCGAATGGCTACACCTTC
d_call: .
j_call: TRBJ1-2
clone_size: .
v_call: TRBV5-4

cdr3_aa: CASSQGGKGIPGNTIYF
cdr3_nt: TGTGCCAGCAGCCAAGGGGGGAAGGGAATCCCTGGAAACACCATATATTTT
d_call: .
j_call: TRBJ1-3
clone_size: few
v_call: TRBV4-2

cdr3_aa: CASIRYNEQFF
cdr3_nt: TGTGCCAGCATCCGGTACAATGAGCAGTTCTTC
d_call: .
j_call: TRBJ2-1
clone_size: few
v_call: TRBV27

cdr3_aa: CASNPVQGNEQFF
cdr3_nt: TGTGCCAGCAACCCCGTCCAGGGTAATGAGCAGTTCTTC
d_call: .
j_call: TRBJ2-1
clone_size: .
v_call: TRBV6-5

cdr3_aa: CASSLDGPGTTTDTQYF
cdr3_nt: TGTGCCAGCAGCCTCGACGGCCCCGGGACTACCACAGATACGCAGTATTTT
d_call: TRBD2
j_call: TRBJ2-3
clone_size: .
v_call: TRBV7-9

cdr3_aa: CASSPRRGIGTDTQYF
cdr3_nt: TGTGCCAGCAGCCCCCGCAGGGGGATCGGCACAGATACGCAGTATTTT
d_call: TRBD1
j_call: TRBJ2-3
clone_size: .
v_call: TRBV9